This T cell receptor beta chain is drawn from a study of radiotherapy plus CTLA-4 blockade in lung cancer. In the study overall: There were objective responses in 18% of patients, and approximately 30% had disease control.

Clones were read by immunoSEQ multiplex PCR, and TCRdb kept only the in-frame ones, dropping some. The sample lists some 70,000 clones, 79% occurring once. Per germline, CDR1 LNHDA and CDR2 SQIVND (reference sequence). Trimming removed 3 bases from V and 5 bases from J, with 10 bases in between. The CDR3 sequence is 13 residues long. The J gene is TRBJ2-5, the V gene TRBV19; D possibly corresponds to TRBD2 (5 bases). The sequence was obtained from a human donor with non-small cell lung cancer who had a complete response to radiotherapy plus ipilimumab. The material was peripheral blood, obtained from a patient treated with radiotherapy plus ipilimumab. CDR3 residues: CASSIPAGETQYF. The CDR3 DNA reads TGTGCCAGTAGTATCCCGGCGGGCGAGACCCAGTACTTC.